These 32 T cell receptor beta chains share one sample of origin, sequenced in a study of breast tumors, draining lymph nodes, adjacent tissues. TCRdb reprocessed the multiplex PCR reads via MiXCR and lists one record per CDR3 protein. The sample includes roughly 23,000 distinct CDR3 sequences, 50% to 75% of them seen just once. What was sequenced was tumor-adjacent breast tissue. The receptor set was obtained from a female donor with breast cancer. Some clones in this sample may be carry-over from other donors' samples.

The genes are TRBV20-1 and TRBJ1-6; 7 positions match TRBD1. J lost 9 bases, V lost 0 bases, and 14 bases had no gene match. The V gene's germline CDR1 is DFQATT and CDR2 SNEGSKA (reference sequence). The CDR3 has 17 residues. Here the CDR3 DNA reads TGCAGTGCTAGAGATGAGGGGCTAGGGGGCCGGGTTTCACCCCTCCACTTT. This sequence encodes CSARDEGLGGRVSPLHF.

Points on this clonotype: It is unclear where the CDR3 begins or ends on the DNA, so no DNA is shown, and the CDR3 is as TCRdb lists it. The V gene is TRBV29-1, the J gene TRBJ1-4; the tabulated D call, TRBD1, remains unverified against the DNA. Germline loops: CDR1 SQVTM, CDR2 ANQGSEA. The CDR3 has 24 residues if both end residues are counted. CDR3 region: CSVDSSIYLCSVDSGYGTGEKLFF.

This clonotype is medium-sized within its sample. The chain is built from TRBV2 and TRBJ1-6; 8 bases fit TRBD1. This CDR3 is 17 amino acids long. Germline V gene data show CDR1 as SNHLY and CDR2 as FYNNEI. J lost 9 bases, V lost 6 bases, and 16 bases had no gene match. CDR3 nucleotide sequence: TGTGCCAGCAGAGCTCTGACAGGGGCATCAGGCGGTTCACCCCTCCACTTT. Protein product: CASRALTGASGGSPLHF.

This clonotype is labeled as medium-sized. The chain uses TRBV6-5 and TRBJ2-7; 7 nucleotides agree with TRBD1. Germline-derived CDR1 and CDR2 are MNHEY and SVGAGI. The length of the CDR3 is 13 residues. V was clipped by 4 bases and J by 2 bases; unmatched bases: 2. CDR3 DNA sequence: TGTGCCAGCAGTTCAGGGGGTCCCTACGAGCAGTACTTC. It encodes CASSSGGPYEQYF.

This chain connects TRBV2 to TRBJ1-6; 7 bases align to TRBD1. This CDR3 spans 14 amino acids. Losses at the gene ends were 6 bases for V and 5 bases for J; bases not matched to a gene: 4. The germline V gene encodes CDR1 SNHLY and CDR2 FYNNEI. In DNA, the CDR3 is TGTGCCAGCAGGCGGGACAGAGATAATTCACCCCTCCACTTT. Translating it yields CASRRDRDNSPLHF.

The chain is built from TRBV2 and TRBJ1-2; a weak D match, TRBD1 (5 bases). The V end was cut by 3 bases, the J end by 4 bases, with 15 bases between. The CDR3 consists of 15 residues. Germline CDR1 is SNHLY and CDR2 is FYNNEI. The CDR3 sequence: CASSDSRQQLYGYTF. The CDR3, as DNA: TGTGCCAGCAGTGATTCGAGACAGCAGCTCTATGGCTACACCTTC.

This clonotype appeared many times. The J gene is TRBJ1-6, the V gene TRBV20-1; D is perhaps TRBD1 (5 bases). V was trimmed by 0 bases and J by 13 bases, leaving 25 bases between them. This CDR3 spans 17 amino acids. In germline, CDR1 is DFQATT, CDR2 SNEGSKA (reference sequence). For the CDR3, the DNA is TGCAGTGCTAGAGATGAGGGGCTAGGGGCCAGCGGTTCGCCCCTCCACTTT. This sequence encodes CSARDEGLGASGSPLHF.

The table lists this clonotype with a count of one. This chain joins TRBV2 and TRBJ2-2; D unclear. Trimming pared 7 bases from V and 1 base from J, leaving 10 bases between. Germline V lookup: CDR1 SNHLY, CDR2 FYNNEI. This CDR3 has 14 residues. The CDR3 coding sequence is TGTGCCAGCATTCTCGGCCGGAACACCGGGGAGCTGTTTTTT. Encoded protein: CASILGRNTGELFF.

The chain links TRBV7-4 to TRBJ1-4; no clear D. The germline CDR1 and CDR2 sequences are SGHVT and SQSDAQ. The V end lost 1 base, the J end lost 0 bases, and 6 bases lay between the germline ends. This CDR3 is built from 15 residues. CDR3 in amino acids: CASSLGWSTNEKLFF. CDR3 in DNA: TGTGCCAGCAGCTTAGGGTGGTCAACTAATGAAAAACTGTTTTTT.

Here the CDR3 DNA reads TGTGCCAGCAGCCACAGGAAGGGGAATGAAAAACTGTTTTTT. Its protein product is CASSHRKGNEKLFF. The chain uses TRBV7-3 and TRBJ1-4; D may be TRBD1 (5 bases). V dropped 5 bases and J dropped 5 bases, with 12 bases sitting between them. This CDR3 contains 14 residues. Germline V CDR1 and CDR2: SGHTA, FQGTGA.

In its sample, this clonotype is medium-sized. The rearrangement uses TRBV6-5 and TRBJ1-2, with 9 bases matching TRBD1. Germline V gene sequence: CDR1 MNHEY, CDR2 SVGAGI. The CDR3 loop spans 17 amino acids. After removal of 0 bases from V and 4 bases from J, the junction contained 9 bases not matched to a gene. The CDR3 DNA follows: TGTGCCAGCAGTTACTCGGTGACAGGGGGATCCCTCTATGGCTACACCTTC. Its translation: CASSYSVTGGSLYGYTF.

This sequence joins TRBV9 and TRBJ1-5; possibly TRBD1 for D (6 bases). The ends were cut back, 3 bases at V and 2 bases at J, with 6 bases in the middle. This CDR3 comprises 13 residues. Germline V lookup: CDR1 SGDLS, CDR2 YYNGEE. In DNA form, the CDR3 reads TGTGCCAGCAGCGGGACAGGCAATCAGCCCCAGCATTTT. Translated, it gives CASSGTGNQPQHF.

This clonotype was seen many times. Given a much more abundant clone one base away, this may be a read error. CDR3: CASSQTGRSGYTF. The DNA of the CDR3 is TGTGCCAGCAGTCAAACGGGGAGGTCTGGCTACACCTTC. This chain joins TRBV6-1 and TRBJ1-2, with no clear D. Trimming cost V 5 bases and J 7 bases, with 14 bases left between them. Germline assignment: CDR1 MNHNS and CDR2 SASEGT. This CDR3 is built from 13 residues.

CDR3 bases: TGTGCCAGCAGCACACCGGGAGGCAACAATGAGCAGTTCTTC. This sequence encodes CASSTPGGNNEQFF. The chain couples TRBV11-3 to TRBJ2-1; 7 positions match TRBD2. Looked up from germline, CDR1 is SGHNT and CDR2 is YENEEA. V trimming: 5 bases; J trimming: 5 bases; junction bases outside the gene matches: 6. This CDR3 region has 14 residues.

CDR3 residues: CASSSQGAPNNEQFF. In DNA form, the CDR3 reads TGTGCCAGCAGTTCGCAAGGGGCTCCGAACAATGAGCAGTTCTTC. This chain connects TRBV2 to TRBJ2-1, with D possibly being TRBD1 (5 bases). The CDR3 is 15 residues long. Trimming took off 5 bases at V and 5 bases at J, with 16 bases between the two ends. Germline-derived CDR1 and CDR2 are SNHLY and FYNNEI. The full variable domain, in which reference TRBV2 and TRBJ2-1 provide the parts outside the CDR3, is EPEVTQTPSHQVTQMGQEVILRCVPISNHLYFYWYRQILGQKVEFLVSFYNNEISEKSEIFDDQFSVERPDGSNFTLKIRSTKLEDSAMYFCASSSQGAPNNEQFFGPGTRLTVL.

This clonotype occurred once. The CDR3 ends on some other residue instead of the conserved phenylalanine or tryptophan, so this is likely a read error. The chain has TRBV29-1 and TRBJ2-1; D may be TRBD2 (6 bases). Germline CDR1 and CDR2: SQVTM and ANQGSEA. V lost 6 bases and J lost 8, with 20 bases in between. This CDR3 has 14 residues. CDR3 residues: CSVVYYLGEDEQFL. The CDR3 DNA reads TGCAGCGTCGTCTACTACTTAGGGGAGGATGAGCAGTTCCTC.

The chain joins TRBV24-1 to TRBJ2-1, with 7 bases aligning to TRBD1. CDR1 is KGHDR, CDR2 SFDVKD, per germline. The ends lost 4 bases at V and 4 bases at J; junction bases unmatched: 6. This CDR3 contains 15 residues. The CDR3 DNA is TGTGCCACCAGTGACGCCGGGACAGATTACAATGAGCAGTTCTTC. This sequence encodes CATSDAGTDYNEQFF.

This clonotype was recorded at least ten times. This chain connects TRBV9 to TRBJ1-5, with D perhaps TRBD1 (5 bases). From germline, CDR1 is SGDLS and CDR2 YYNGEE. The CDR3 runs to 17 residues. The V end lost 2 bases, the J end lost 2 bases, and 17 bases lay between the germline ends. The CDR3 loop reads CASSVHGGEVGNQPQHF. The CDR3 DNA reads as TGTGCCAGCAGCGTTCACGGAGGGGAGGTTGGCAATCAGCCCCAGCATTTT. Filled out from reference TRBV9 and TRBJ1-5, the complete variable domain reads DSGVTQTPKHLITATGQRVTLRCSPRSGDLSVYWYQQSLDQGLQFLIQYYNGEERAKGNILERFSAQQFPDLHSELNLSSLELGDSALYFCASSVHGGEVGNQPQHFGDGTRLSIL.

This clonotype was counted many times. The V and J genes are TRBV4-3 and TRBJ1-1; 12 bases line up with TRBD1. Germline CDR1 LGHNA, CDR2 YSLEER. The CDR3 totals 19 residues. V was clipped by 2 bases and J by 0 bases; unmatched bases: 10. CDR3 sequence reads: CASSQYRDRGLPVNTEAFF. The CDR3 DNA reads TGCGCCAGCAGCCAATACCGGGACAGGGGGCTCCCCGTGAACACTGAAGCTTTCTTT.

This clonotype appeared once. V usage is TRBV7-6 and J usage is TRBJ2-3; no definite D call. This CDR3 has 16 amino acids. Germline lookup yields CDR1 SGHVS and CDR2 FNYEAQ. V was cut by 1 base and J by 6 bases, with 17 bases left in between. The CDR3 DNA follows: TGTGCCAGCAGCTTAGAGTCGGCAGCGAACCCGGATACGCAGTATTTT. Protein: CASSLESAANPDTQYF.

CDR3: CASSSEPGTNTIYF. CDR3 nucleotides: TGTGCCAGCAGCTCTGAGCCGGGGACAAACACCATATATTTT. The V call is TRBV5-6, the J call TRBJ1-3, with D possibly being TRBD1 (5 bases). The CDR3 is made up of 14 amino acids. V lost 3 bases and J 6 bases, leaving 13 bases between the germline ends. The germline CDR1 and CDR2 sequences are SGHDT and YYEEEE.

This sequence joins TRBV6-2 or TRBV6-3 and TRBJ1-6; TRBD1 agrees at 8 bases. With V trimmed by 8 bases and J by 9 bases, 6 bases remained unmatched. In germline, CDR1 is MNHEY, CDR2 SVGEGT. The CDR3 covers 13 residues. The CDR3 coding sequence is TGTGCCAGCGACAGGGGCCGGGTTTCACCCCTCCACTTT. Translation gives CASDRGRVSPLHF.

This sequence joins TRBV6-6 and TRBJ1-3, with TRBD1 identical over 11 bases. After removal of 11 bases from V and 8 bases from J, the junction contained 14 bases not matched to a gene. Germline CDR1 reads MNHNY; CDR2 reads SVGAGI (reference sequence). This CDR3 spans 15 amino acids. The CDR3 coding sequence is TGTGCCGGGAGGACAGGGGGCTACTATGGCTACACCATATATTTT. Translated: CAGRTGGYYGYTIYF.

The rearrangement links TRBV20-1 to TRBJ2-7; D is undetermined. The CDR3 runs to 11 residues. Germline CDR1 is DFQATT and CDR2 is SNEGSKA (reference sequence). V was shortened by 2 bases and J by 6 bases, with 8 bases between the two germline ends. CDR3 loop: CSARRGFEQYF. As DNA, the CDR3 is TGCAGTGCTAGACGCGGTTTCGAGCAGTACTTC.

V gene TRBV24-1 combines with J gene TRBJ2-7; 8 bases line up with TRBD1. Germline CDR1 is KGHDR and CDR2 is SFDVKD. With 4 bases clipped from V and 4 bases from J, the junction kept 5 bases outside the gene matches. The CDR3 length is 14 residues. CDR3 DNA: TGTGCCACCAGTGACCGGACAGGGAATTACGAGCAGTACTTC. Its protein is CATSDRTGNYEQYF.

The rearrangement uses TRBV12-3 or TRBV12-4 and TRBJ1-4, with D maybe TRBD1 (5 bases). Trimming cost V 3 bases and J 1 base, with 9 bases left between them. The CDR3 contains 15 residues. CDR3 sequence (DNA): TGTGCCAGCAGTTTTGTCGGGGGAACTAATGAAAAACTGTTTTTT. Its protein product is CASSFVGGTNEKLFF.

The chain has TRBV19 and TRBJ1-2; 9 bases are a match to TRBD1. This CDR3 spans 14 amino acids. CDR1 and CDR2 (germline): LNHDA, SQIVND (reference sequence). The J segment lost 4 bases and the V segment lost 5 bases, leaving 5 bases of the junction unmatched. DNA for the CDR3: TGTGCCAGTAGTCGACAGGGGGGTACCTATGGCTACACCTTC. This encodes CASSRQGGTYGYTF.

This clonotype is medium-sized by share. The chain uses TRBV7-9 and TRBJ2-7, with 9 nucleotides matching TRBD1. The CDR3 runs 14 residues. Germline V CDR1 and CDR2: SEHNR, FQNEAQ (reference sequence). After removal of 0 bases from V and 3 bases from J, the junction contained 0 bases not matched to a gene. The CDR3 reads CASSLATGGYEQYF. The CDR3 DNA reads as TGTGCCAGCAGCTTAGCGACAGGGGGCTACGAGCAGTACTTC.

The genes are TRBV9 and TRBJ2-1; a weak D match, TRBD2 (6 bases). The germline CDR1 and CDR2 sequences are SGDLS and YYNGEE. The CDR3 is 13 amino acids. The V gene lost 3 bases and the J gene lost 5 bases, with 9 bases spanning the gap. This CDR3 reads CASSGGTHNEQFF. In nucleotides, the CDR3 is TGTGCCAGCAGCGGCGGGACTCACAATGAGCAGTTCTTC.

About this clonotype itself: One end of the junction is discordant with germline, which a read error may explain. The chain carries TRBV6-1 and TRBJ1-4; D gene uncertain. This CDR3 spans 14 amino acids. CDR1 MNHNS and CDR2 SASEGT come from the germline V gene. The CDR3 here is CASCDGTVNEKLFF. The DNA of the CDR3 is TGTGCCAGCTGTGACGGAACAGTTAATGAAAAACTGTTTTTT.

This chain connects TRBV9 to TRBJ2-7; 7 bases map to TRBD1. CDR1 SGDLS and CDR2 YYNGEE come from the germline V gene. This CDR3 contains 14 residues. The V segment lost 0 bases and the J segment 6 bases; nucleotides outside the gene matches: 6. Written as DNA, the CDR3 is TGTGCCAGCAGCGTAGGCAGGGGGTCGTTCGAGCAGTACTTC. This codes for CASSVGRGSFEQYF.

Worth noting for this clonotype: No DNA is shown, since the ends of the CDR3 on it are uncertain; the CDR3 is the one TCRdb lists. This chain joins TRBV7-3 and TRBJ2-7; the D call TRBD1 from the table was never checked on the DNA. The CDR3 is 20 amino acids long, termini counted. Germline-derived CDR1 and CDR2 are SGHTA and FQGTGA. The CDR3 reads CASSFYICSAKATGSYEQYF.